This T cell receptor beta chain was recorded in a study of blood T cell repertoires in COVID-19. Study in general: Sample material is recorded as cDNA or gDNA derived from T cells, B-cell-depleted T cells, or PBMCs.

Per the germline V gene, CDR1 is SGHDN and CDR2 is FVKESK. The CDR3 is made up of 16 amino acids. Trimming left V 1 base short and J 0 bases short, with 11 bases between. Libraries were prepared by immunoSEQ multiplex PCR; TCRdb keeps only in-frame clonotypes and omits some of them. The sample includes 50,000 to 65,000 clones, roughly 86% of them seen just once. The sequence was obtained from a man between 65 and 79 years old with acute or convalescent COVID-19. Sample: peripheral blood. The rearrangement uses TRBV14 and TRBJ2-3; a weak D match, TRBD2 (6 bases). The CDR3 protein is CASSQGSSGSTDTQYF. The CDR3 region has the DNA TGTGCCAGCAGCCAAGGCAGTAGCGGAAGCACAGATACGCAGTATTTT.